This is a list of T cell receptor beta chains from one sample in a study of blood T cell repertoires in COVID-19. The table came from immunoSEQ multiplex PCR; TCRdb's copy has only in-frame clones and leaves some out. The sample shows 200,000 to 250,000 clones, roughly 83% of them seen only once. Sequenced material: peripheral blood. These receptor sequences come from a woman older than 75 with COVID-19, enrolled during active disease. Both conserved end residues are part of each CDR3. The D gene is left open where the match is weak. Size is omitted from some rows. Given values are once, few, many or a class for expanded clones.

>TRBV11-2|-|few|TRBJ1-6
TGTGCCAGCAGCCAAAATTCACCCCTCCACTTT
CASSQNSPLHF
>TRBV28|TRBD1|-|TRBJ1-2
TGTGCCAGCAGTTTACGAGCCGGGACAGAGCAATATGGCTACACCTTC
CASSLRAGTEQYGYTF
>TRBV11-2|TRBD1|-|TRBJ1-4
TGTGCCAGCAGCTTAAATTCCAGGGGGAATGAAAAACTGTTTTTT
CASSLNSRGNEKLFF
>TRBV10-2|TRBD1|-|TRBJ1-5
TGCGCCAGCAGGGGACAGAGAGAGTCAGGCCAGCCCCAGCATTTT
CASRGQRESGQPQHF
>TRBV5-8|-|-|TRBJ1-4
TGTGCCAGCAGCCCAGGGGCCCGCTCTCAAGAAAAACTGTTTTTT
CASSPGARSQEKLFF
>TRBV27|TRBD1|once|TRBJ2-1
TGTGCCAGCTCTCCGGGACAGAGTCCTAATGAGCAGTTCTTC
CASSPGQSPNEQFF
>TRBV7-8|-|once|TRBJ2-3
TGTGCCAGCAGCACCTCGACAGGATTCACAGATACGCAGTATTTT
CASSTSTGFTDTQYF
>TRBV6-6|-|-|TRBJ1-5
TGTGCCAGCTCGAGCTATAGCAATCAGCCCCAGCATTTT
CASSSYSNQPQHF
>TRBV28|TRBD1|-|TRBJ1-1
TGTGCCAGCAGCATCAGGGGGGACACTGAAGCTTTCTTT
CASSIRGDTEAFF
>TRBV25-1|-|-|TRBJ1-4
TGTGCCAGCAGTGAATCAGGGCAGGTTGAAAAACTGTTTTTT
CASSESGQVEKLFF
>TRBV19|TRBD1|-|TRBJ1-6
TGTGCCAGTAGTACAACAGGGGATAATTCACCCCTCCACTTT
CASSTTGDNSPLHF
>TRBV19|-|-|TRBJ1-5
TGTGCCAGTACGCCTCAAGCCCCTATACAGGCCGCTCCGGAGCCCCAGCATTTT
CASTPQAPIQAAPEPQHF
>TRBV5-1|-|-|TRBJ1-4
TGCGCCAGCAGCAAAGGGGCGCTGAACGAAAAACTGTTTTTT
CASSKGALNEKLFF
>TRBV10-3|-|-|TRBJ1-2
TGTGCCACCGAACAGGGAGCTAACTATGGCTACACCTTC
CATEQGANYGYTF
>TRBV7-9|TRBD1|-|TRBJ2-5
TGTGCCAGCAGCCAAACAGGGGTGGGAGAGACCCAGTACTTC
CASSQTGVGETQYF
>TRBV10-1|-|-|TRBJ2-1
TGCGCCAGCGGACAAAGCTCCTACAATGAGCAGTTCTTC
CASGQSSYNEQFF
>TRBV27|-|-|TRBJ2-3
TGTGCCAGCAGTTTCTCCACAGATACGCAGTATTTT
CASSFSTDTQYF
>TRBV5-1|-|-|TRBJ1-1
TGCGCCAGCAGCTTCGGGGGAAGGGCGACTGAAGCTTTCTTT
CASSFGGRATEAFF
>TRBV3-1/TRBV3-2|-|-|TRBJ1-4
TGTGCCAGCAGGCAACAGGGTTTGAGGGAAAAACTGTTTTTT
CASRQQGLREKLFF
>TRBV19|-|-|TRBJ2-7
TGTGCCAGTAGTATCTTGAGCGACAGCTTCTACGAGCAGTACTTC
CASSILSDSFYEQYF
>TRBV24-1|TRBD1|few|TRBJ2-1
TGTGCCACCAGTGCCCCACTATCCGGGACAGCACTCTCCTACAATGAGCAGTTCTTC
CATSAPLSGTALSYNEQFF
>TRBV10-1|TRBD1|-|TRBJ1-2
TGCGCCAGCAGTGAGTCGGGAGGACAGGGTAATTCACCAGGCTATGGCTACACCTTC
CASSESGGQGNSPGYGYTF
>TRBV30|TRBD1|few|TRBJ2-7
TGTGCCTGGGGGACAGAGGACGAGCAGTACTTC
CAWGTEDEQYF
>TRBV10-1|TRBD2|-|TRBJ2-2
TGCGCCAGTCAAGCGGGATCTGGCGGGGAGCTGTTTTTT
CASQAGSGGELFF
>TRBV5-1|-|-|TRBJ2-3
TGCGCCAGCAGCTTACAGGAGATCCGCACAGATACGCAGTATTTT
CASSLQEIRTDTQYF
>TRBV7-3|-|-|TRBJ2-7
TGTGCCAGCAGCGCGGTCATCGGTTACGAGCAGTACTTC
CASSAVIGYEQYF
>TRBV7-9|TRBD1|-|TRBJ1-1
TGTGCCAGCAGCGGCACAGGGGACACTGAAGCTTTCTTT
CASSGTGDTEAFF
>TRBV28|-|-|TRBJ1-5
TGTGCCAGCACCACTGATTGGCGGGAGCAGCCCCAGCATTTT
CASTTDWREQPQHF
>TRBV18|TRBD1|-|TRBJ2-1
TGTGCCAGCTCACTGGGACAGCAGATAAATGAGCAGTTCTTC
CASSLGQQINEQFF
>TRBV10-1|TRBD2|-|TRBJ2-3
TGCGCCAGCAGTGTCTCGCTAGCGGGGAAGACTGGGACAGATACGCAGTATTTT
CASSVSLAGKTGTDTQYF
>TRBV29-1|-|-|TRBJ1-5
TGCAGCGTTGCGGGGGGCTCAGAGCCCCAGCATTTT
CSVAGGSEPQHF
>TRBV6-5|TRBD1|-|TRBJ1-4
TGTGCCAGCAGTTCCAGGGGGAGTGAAAAACTGTTTTTT
CASSSRGSEKLFF
>TRBV7-9|-|-|TRBJ2-3
TGTGCCAGCAGCTATCCGGGAGATACGCAGTATTTT
CASSYPGDTQYF
>TRBV5-1|-|-|TRBJ1-2
TGCGCCAGCAGCTTGGTGGCGGAGGGTAACTATGGCTACACCTTC
CASSLVAEGNYGYTF
>TRBV5-1|TRBD2|-|TRBJ2-3
TGCGCCAGCAGCTTGGGCTATAGCGGGGCTAGCACAGATACGCAGTATTTT
CASSLGYSGASTDTQYF
>TRBV10-3|-|few|TRBJ1-1
TGTGCCATCAGACATGGCACTGAAGCTTTCTTT
CAIRHGTEAFF
>TRBV7-9|-|once|TRBJ2-1
TGTGCCAGCAGCTCTGACCCTATGAGAGGGGGCTCCTACAATGAGCAGTTCTTC
CASSSDPMRGGSYNEQFF
>TRBV15|TRBD2|-|TRBJ2-1
TGTGCCACCAGCAGAGATAGTACCGCGGGGGAGACCCTCTACAATGAGCAGTTCTTC
CATSRDSTAGETLYNEQFF
>TRBV5-8|TRBD1|-|TRBJ2-3
TGTGCCAGCAGCTCCGATCGGGACAGGGAAGATACGCAGTATTTT
CASSSDRDREDTQYF
>TRBV6-2/TRBV6-3|-|-|TRBJ1-2
TGTGCCAGCAGTACCGACATCAGCTATGGCTACACCTTC
CASSTDISYGYTF
>TRBV5-6|TRBD1|-|TRBJ1-1
TGTGCCAGCAGCCTCGGACAGGGGAGGGACGGCACTGAAGCTTTCTTT
CASSLGQGRDGTEAFF
>TRBV6-1|-|-|TRBJ1-2
TGTGCCAGCAGTGATCCAGGTGGAGGAAAAGACTATGGCTACACCTTC
CASSDPGGGKDYGYTF
>TRBV18|TRBD1|-|TRBJ1-4
TGTGCCAGCTCGGGACAGGCAACTAATGAAAAACTGTTTTTT
CASSGQATNEKLFF
>TRBV4-1|-|-|TRBJ2-2
TGCGCCAGCAGCCAAGACGGTTCCCGCCAGGTCGGCGGGGAGCTGTTTTTT
CASSQDGSRQVGGELFF
>TRBV7-2|TRBD2|-|TRBJ2-1
TGTGCCAGCAGCTTACGAGCGGGGGGTACCTACAATGAGCAGTTCTTC
CASSLRAGGTYNEQFF
>TRBV3-1/TRBV3-2|-|-|TRBJ1-2
TGTGCCAGCAGCCCGAGCGAGGGAGAAATCAGTGGCTACACCTTC
CASSPSEGEISGYTF
>TRBV6-1|TRBD1|-|TRBJ1-2
TGTGCCAGCAGTTATGGACAGGACCGCTATGGCTACACCTTC
CASSYGQDRYGYTF
>TRBV5-6|-|-|TRBJ1-2
TGTGCCAGCAGCTTCGATCGACAGAACTATGGCTACACCTTC
CASSFDRQNYGYTF
>TRBV6-5|TRBD2|-|TRBJ2-6
TGTGCCAGCAGTTACGGGGGGGCTGGGGCCAACGTCCTGACTTTC
CASSYGGAGANVLTF
>TRBV29-1|TRBD2|-|TRBJ2-1
TGCAGCGTTGAGCGGGGGAGCTCCTACAATGAGCAGTTCTTC
CSVERGSSYNEQFF
>TRBV10-3|-|-|TRBJ2-3
TGTGCCATCAGCCCGGGGGGGGACAGGGAGACAGATACGCAGTATTTT
CAISPGGDRETDTQYF
>TRBV7-2|-|-|TRBJ1-3
TGTGCCAGCAGCTTAGGGAGTAGAACTTCTGGAAACACCATATATTTT
CASSLGSRTSGNTIYF
>TRBV10-3|TRBD1|-|TRBJ1-1
TGTGCCATCAGTGACGGGACAGGGGACACTGAAGCTTTCTTT
CAISDGTGDTEAFF
>TRBV4-3|TRBD2|-|TRBJ2-1
TGCGCCAGCAGCCAAGAGGGGACTAGTCAGAATGAGCAGTTCTTC
CASSQEGTSQNEQFF
>TRBV4-1|TRBD2|few|TRBJ2-1
TGCGCCAGCAGCCAAGTCCCGGGACTAGCGGGGGGGCAGACTGAGCAGTTCTTC
CASSQVPGLAGGQTEQFF
>TRBV18|-|-|TRBJ1-1
TGTGCCAGCTCCGCGGCGGGAACAGACACTGAAGCTTTCTTT
CASSAAGTDTEAFF
>TRBV5-1|-|-|TRBJ2-5
TGCGCCAGCAGACAGGGTGCTGAGACCCAGTACTTC
CASRQGAETQYF
>TRBV10-1|-|-|TRBJ1-1
TGCGCCAGCAGCCAGGGACTGAAGAACACTGAAGCTTTCTTT
CASSQGLKNTEAFF
>TRBV6-5|-|-|TRBJ1-2
TGTGCCAGCAGTTACCAGGGCGGCTATGGCTACACCTTC
CASSYQGGYGYTF
>TRBV27|TRBD1|-|TRBJ2-7
TGTGCCAGCAGTTTGGCAGGGGGCTACGAGCAGTACTTC
CASSLAGGYEQYF